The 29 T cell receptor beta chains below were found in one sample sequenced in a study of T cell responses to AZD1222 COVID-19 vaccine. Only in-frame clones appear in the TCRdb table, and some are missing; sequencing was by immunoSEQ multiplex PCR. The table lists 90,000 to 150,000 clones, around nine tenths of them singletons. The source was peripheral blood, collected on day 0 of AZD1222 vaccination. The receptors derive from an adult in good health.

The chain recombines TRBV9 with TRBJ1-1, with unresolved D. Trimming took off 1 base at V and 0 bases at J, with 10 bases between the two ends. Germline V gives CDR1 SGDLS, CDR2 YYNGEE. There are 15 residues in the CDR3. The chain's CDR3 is CASSVMIGMNTEAFF. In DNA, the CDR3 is TGTGCCAGCAGCGTAATGATAGGTATGAACACTGAAGCTTTCTTT. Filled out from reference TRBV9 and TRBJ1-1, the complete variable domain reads DSGVTQTPKHLITATGQRVTLRCSPRSGDLSVYWYQQSLDQGLQFLIQYYNGEERAKGNILERFSAQQFPDLHSELNLSSLELGDSALYFCASSVMIGMNTEAFFGQGTRLTVV.

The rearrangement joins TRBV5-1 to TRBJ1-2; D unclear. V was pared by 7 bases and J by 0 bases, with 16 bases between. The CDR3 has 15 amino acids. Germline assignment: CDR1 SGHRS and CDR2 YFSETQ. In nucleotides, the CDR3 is TGCGCCAGCCGCAAGTTTCTAGCTACTAACTATGGCTACACCTTC. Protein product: CASRKFLATNYGYTF.

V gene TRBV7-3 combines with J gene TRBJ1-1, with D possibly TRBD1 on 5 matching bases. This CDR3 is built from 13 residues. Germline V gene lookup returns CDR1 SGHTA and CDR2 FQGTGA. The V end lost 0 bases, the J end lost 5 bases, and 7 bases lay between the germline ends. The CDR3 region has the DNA TGTGCCAGCAGCTTAACGCCAGGGACTGAAGCTTTCTTT. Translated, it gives CASSLTPGTEAFF.

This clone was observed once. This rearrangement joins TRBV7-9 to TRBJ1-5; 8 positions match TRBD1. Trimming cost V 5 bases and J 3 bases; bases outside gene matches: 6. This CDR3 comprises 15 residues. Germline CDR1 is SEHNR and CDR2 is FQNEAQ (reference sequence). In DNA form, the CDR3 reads TGTGCCAGCAGCGCAGGGGGCCAAGTCAATCAGCCCCAGCATTTT. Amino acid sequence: CASSAGGQVNQPQHF.

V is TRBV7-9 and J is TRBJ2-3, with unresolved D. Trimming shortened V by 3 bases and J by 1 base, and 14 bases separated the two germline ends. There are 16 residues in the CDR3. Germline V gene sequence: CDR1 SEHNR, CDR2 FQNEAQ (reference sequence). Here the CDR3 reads CASSFPLSLGTDTQYF. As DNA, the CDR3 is TGTGCCAGCAGCTTCCCACTGTCCCTCGGCACAGATACGCAGTATTTT.

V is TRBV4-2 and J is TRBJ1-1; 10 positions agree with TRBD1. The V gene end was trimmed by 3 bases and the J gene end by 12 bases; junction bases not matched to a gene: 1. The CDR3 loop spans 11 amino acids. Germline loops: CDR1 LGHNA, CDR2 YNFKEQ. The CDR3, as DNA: TGTGCCAGCAGCCAGGGACAGGGGCCTTTCTTT. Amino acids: CASSQGQGPFF.

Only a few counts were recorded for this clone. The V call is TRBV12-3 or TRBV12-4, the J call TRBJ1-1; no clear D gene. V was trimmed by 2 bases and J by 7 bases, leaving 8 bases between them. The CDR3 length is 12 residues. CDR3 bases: TGTGCCAGCAGTTTAATCAGAGGTGAAGCTTTCTTT. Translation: CASSLIRGEAFF.

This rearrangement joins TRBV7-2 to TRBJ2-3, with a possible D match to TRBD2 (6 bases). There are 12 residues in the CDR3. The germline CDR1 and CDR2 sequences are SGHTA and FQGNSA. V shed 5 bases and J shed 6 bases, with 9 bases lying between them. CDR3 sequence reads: CASSTSGDTQYF. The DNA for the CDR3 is TGTGCCAGCAGCACAAGCGGGGATACGCAGTATTTT.

Here the CDR3 reads CASSIAGTQQETQYF. Here the CDR3 DNA reads TGTGCCAGTAGTATAGCAGGGACACAACAAGAGACCCAGTACTTC. V usage is TRBV19 and J usage is TRBJ2-5; D may be TRBD1 (6 bases). The V end was cut by 1 base, the J end by 2 bases, with 11 bases between. The length of the CDR3 is 15 residues. Per the germline V gene, CDR1 is LNHDA and CDR2 is SQIVND (reference sequence).

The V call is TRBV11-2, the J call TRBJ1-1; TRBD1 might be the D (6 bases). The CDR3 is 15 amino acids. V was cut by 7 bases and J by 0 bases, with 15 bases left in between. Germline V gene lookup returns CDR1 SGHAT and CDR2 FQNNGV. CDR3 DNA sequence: TGTGCCAGCACCAAAGACAGGACCATGAACACTGAAGCTTTCTTT. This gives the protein CASTKDRTMNTEAFF.

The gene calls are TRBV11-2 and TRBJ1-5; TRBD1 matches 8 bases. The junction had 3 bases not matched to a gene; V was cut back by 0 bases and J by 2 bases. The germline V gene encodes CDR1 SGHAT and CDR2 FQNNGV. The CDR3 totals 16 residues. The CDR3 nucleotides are TGTGCCAGCAGCTTAGACGACAGGGGCGGCAATCAGCCCCAGCATTTT. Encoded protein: CASSLDDRGGNQPQHF. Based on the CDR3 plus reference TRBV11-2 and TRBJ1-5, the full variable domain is EAGVAQSPRYKIIEKRQSVAFWCNPISGHATLYWYQQILGQGPKLLIQFQNNGVVDDSQLPKDRFSAERLKGVDSTLKIQPAKLEDSAVYLCASSLDDRGGNQPQHFGDGTRLSIL.

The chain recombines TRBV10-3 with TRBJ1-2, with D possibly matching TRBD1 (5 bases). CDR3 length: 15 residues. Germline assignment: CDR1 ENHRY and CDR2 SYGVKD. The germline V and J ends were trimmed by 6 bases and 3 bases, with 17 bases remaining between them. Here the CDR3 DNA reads TGTGCCATCAGGGGGACGTCCGGAGTCGACTATGGCTACACCTTC. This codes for CAIRGTSGVDYGYTF.

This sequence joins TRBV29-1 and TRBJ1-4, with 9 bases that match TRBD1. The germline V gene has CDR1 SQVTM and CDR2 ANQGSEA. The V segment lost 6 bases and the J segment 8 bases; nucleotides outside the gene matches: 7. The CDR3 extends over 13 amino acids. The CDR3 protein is CSVRGQGLEKLFF. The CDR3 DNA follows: TGCAGCGTCCGGGGACAGGGTTTGGAAAAACTGTTTTTT.

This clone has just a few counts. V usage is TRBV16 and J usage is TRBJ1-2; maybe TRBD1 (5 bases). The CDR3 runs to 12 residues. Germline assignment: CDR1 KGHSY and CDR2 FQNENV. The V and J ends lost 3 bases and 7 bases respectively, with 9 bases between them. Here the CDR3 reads CASSQSRAGYTF. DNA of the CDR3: TGTGCCAGCAGCCAGTCCAGGGCTGGCTACACCTTC.

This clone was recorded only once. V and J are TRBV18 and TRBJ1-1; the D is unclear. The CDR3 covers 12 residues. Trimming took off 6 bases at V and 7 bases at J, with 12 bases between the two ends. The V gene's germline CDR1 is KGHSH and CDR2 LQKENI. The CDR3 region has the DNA TGTGCCAGCTCGCCTATCCAAGGTGAAGCTTTCTTT. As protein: CASSPIQGEAFF.

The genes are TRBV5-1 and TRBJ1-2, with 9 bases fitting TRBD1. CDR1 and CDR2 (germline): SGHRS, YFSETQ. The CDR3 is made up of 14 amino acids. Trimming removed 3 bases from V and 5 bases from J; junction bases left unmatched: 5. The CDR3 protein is CASSSGQGEYGYTF. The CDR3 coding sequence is TGCGCCAGCAGCTCGGGACAGGGTGAATATGGCTACACCTTC.

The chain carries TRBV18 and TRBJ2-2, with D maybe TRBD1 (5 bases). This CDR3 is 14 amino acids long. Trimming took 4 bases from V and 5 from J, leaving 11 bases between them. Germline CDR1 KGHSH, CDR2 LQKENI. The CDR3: CASSRDRQTGELFF. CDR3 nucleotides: TGTGCCAGCTCACGAGATCGACAGACCGGGGAGCTGTTTTTT.

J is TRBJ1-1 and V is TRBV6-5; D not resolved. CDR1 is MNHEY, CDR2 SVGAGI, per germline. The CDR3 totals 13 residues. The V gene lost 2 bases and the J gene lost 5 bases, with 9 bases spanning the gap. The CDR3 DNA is TGTGCCAGCAGTTACCGTGGGGAAACTGAAGCTTTCTTT. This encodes CASSYRGETEAFF.

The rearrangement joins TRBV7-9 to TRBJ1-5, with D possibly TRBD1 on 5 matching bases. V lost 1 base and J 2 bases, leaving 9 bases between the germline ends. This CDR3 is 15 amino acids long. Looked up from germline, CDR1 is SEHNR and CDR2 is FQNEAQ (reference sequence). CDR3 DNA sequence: TGTGCCAGCAGCTTAGGGGGAGGGGGCAATCAGCCCCAGCATTTT. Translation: CASSLGGGGNQPQHF.

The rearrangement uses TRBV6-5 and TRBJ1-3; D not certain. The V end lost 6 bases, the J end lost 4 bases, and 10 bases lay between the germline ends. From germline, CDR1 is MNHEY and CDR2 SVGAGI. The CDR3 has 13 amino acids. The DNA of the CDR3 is TGTGCCAGCAGAAACGGAGGCGGAAACACCATATATTTT. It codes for CASRNGGGNTIYF.

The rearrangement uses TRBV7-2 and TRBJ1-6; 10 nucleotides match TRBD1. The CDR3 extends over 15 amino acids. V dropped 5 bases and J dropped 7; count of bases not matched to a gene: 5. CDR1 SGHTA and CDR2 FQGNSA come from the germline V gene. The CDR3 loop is CASSQPTGGNSPLHF. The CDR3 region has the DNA TGTGCCAGCAGCCAACCGACAGGGGGCAATTCACCCCTCCACTTT.

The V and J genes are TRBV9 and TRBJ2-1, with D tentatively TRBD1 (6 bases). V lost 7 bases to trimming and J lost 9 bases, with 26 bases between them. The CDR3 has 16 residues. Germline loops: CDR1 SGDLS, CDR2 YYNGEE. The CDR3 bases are TGTGCCAGCTGCGAGACGGCAGGGGCTAGCCAGGGTGAGCAGTTCTTC. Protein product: CASCETAGASQGEQFF.

CDR3 in amino acids: CATSDQNGPQHF. CDR3 in DNA: TGTGCCACCAGTGACCAGAATGGGCCCCAGCATTTT. V is TRBV24-1 and J is TRBJ1-5; no clear D gene. Germline V gene sequence: CDR1 KGHDR, CDR2 SFDVKD. The CDR3 extends over 12 amino acids. Trimming took off 4 bases at V and 9 bases at J, with 9 bases between the two ends.

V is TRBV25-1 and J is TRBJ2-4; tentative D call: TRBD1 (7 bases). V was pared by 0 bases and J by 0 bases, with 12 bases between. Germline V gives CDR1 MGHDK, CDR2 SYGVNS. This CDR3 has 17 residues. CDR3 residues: CASSEYRRGLAKNIQYF. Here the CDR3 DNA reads TGTGCCAGCAGTGAATATAGGAGGGGGCTAGCCAAAAACATTCAGTACTTC.

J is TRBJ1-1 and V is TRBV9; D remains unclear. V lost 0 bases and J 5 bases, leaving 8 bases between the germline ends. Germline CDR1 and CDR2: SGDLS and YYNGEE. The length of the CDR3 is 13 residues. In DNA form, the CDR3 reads TGTGCCAGCAGCGTAGTAAGAGGAACTGAAGCTTTCTTT. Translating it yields CASSVVRGTEAFF.

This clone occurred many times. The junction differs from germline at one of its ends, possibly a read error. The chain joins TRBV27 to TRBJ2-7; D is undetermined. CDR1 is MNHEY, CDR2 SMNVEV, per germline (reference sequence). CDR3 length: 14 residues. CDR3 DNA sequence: TGTGCCAGCAGTCTATCTTTGCTATCCTACGAGCAGTACTTC. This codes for CASSLSLLSYEQYF.

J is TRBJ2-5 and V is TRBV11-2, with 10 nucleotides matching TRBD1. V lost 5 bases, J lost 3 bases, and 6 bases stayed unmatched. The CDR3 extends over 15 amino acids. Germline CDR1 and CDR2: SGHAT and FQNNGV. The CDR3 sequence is CASSVDRGKKETQYF. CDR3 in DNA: TGTGCCAGCAGCGTGGACAGGGGGAAAAAAGAGACCCAGTACTTC.

In nucleotides, the CDR3 is TGCGCCAGCAGCCACCGGACAGGGGCTGGAAACACCATATATTTT. Translated: CASSHRTGAGNTIYF. The chain links TRBV4-3 to TRBJ1-3; 9 nucleotides align to TRBD1. In germline, CDR1 is LGHNA, CDR2 YSLEER. V trimming: 3 bases; J trimming: 2 bases; junction bases outside the gene matches: 2. The CDR3 is 15 amino acids.

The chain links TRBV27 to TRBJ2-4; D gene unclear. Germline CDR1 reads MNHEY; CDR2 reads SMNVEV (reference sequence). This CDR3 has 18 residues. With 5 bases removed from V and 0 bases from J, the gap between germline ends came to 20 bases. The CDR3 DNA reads TGTGCCAGCAGTAGCACTACGTTAGTCTCAGGAGCCAAAAACATTCAGTACTTC. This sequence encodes CASSSTTLVSGAKNIQYF.